One sample yielded the 25 T cell receptor beta chains listed below, sequenced in a study of control samples from healthy donors and cancer patients. Repertoires were generated with immunoSEQ multiplex PCR, while TCRdb's copy carries only in-frame clones and drops some. The sample records just under 75,000 clones, roughly 87% being singletons. Sequences were obtained from blood. The source of these receptors is a woman in her forties or fifties in good health.

The V gene is TRBV6-5, the J gene TRBJ1-2, with D perhaps matching TRBD1 (6 bases). The germline V gene has CDR1 MNHEY and CDR2 SVGAGI. The length of the CDR3 is 15 residues. V dropped 7 bases and J dropped 4 bases, with 19 bases sitting between them. CDR3 DNA sequence: TGTGCCAGCAACTCAAACCGACAGGCGACCTATGGCTACACCTTC. It codes for CASNSNRQATYGYTF.

There are a few counts of this clone. The J gene is TRBJ2-7, the V gene TRBV7-9; the D is unclear. Trimming stripped 1 base from V and 1 base from J, with 11 bases between. The length of the CDR3 is 15 residues. Germline V lookup: CDR1 SEHNR, CDR2 FQNEAQ (reference sequence). CDR3 nucleotides: TGTGCCAGCAGCTTAGGTCAGGTCGAGTCCTACGAGCAGTACTTC. Amino acid sequence: CASSLGQVESYEQYF.

The rearrangement joins TRBV21-1 to TRBJ2-3; the DNA was not compared with TRBD2, the D call given in the table. TRBV21-1 is described as a pseudogene. The CDR3 contains 18 residues. The CDR3 region has the DNA TGTGCCAGCAGCAAACAGGACCCGTGGGCTAGCGGGAGATTTACGCAGTATTTT. Amino acid sequence: CASSKQDPWASGRFTQYF.

The chain carries TRBV2 and TRBJ2-7; possibly TRBD1 for D (7 bases). V gave up 10 bases and J gave up 2 bases, with 15 bases separating them. The CDR3 contains 13 residues. Germline V gene sequence: CDR1 SNHLY, CDR2 FYNNEI. The CDR3 sequence is CATRRDSPYEQYF. The CDR3 coding sequence is TGTGCCACCCGGCGGGACAGCCCCTACGAGCAGTACTTC. Full variable domain (rest looked up from reference TRBV2 and TRBJ2-7): EPEVTQTPSHQVTQMGQEVILRCVPISNHLYFYWYRQILGQKVEFLVSFYNNEISEKSEIFDDQFSVERPDGSNFTLKIRSTKLEDSAMYFCATRRDSPYEQYFGPGTRLTVT.

The count of this clone is one. The rearrangement joins TRBV12-3 or TRBV12-4 to TRBJ1-5, with a possible D match to TRBD1 (5 bases). The V gene lost 2 bases and the J gene lost 9 bases, with 11 bases spanning the gap. The length of the CDR3 is 13 residues. The CDR3 coding sequence is TGTGCCAGCAGTTTATCGGGACCAGGGCCCCAGCATTTT. It codes for CASSLSGPGPQHF.

The genes are TRBV27 and TRBJ2-7, with a weak D call TRBD1 (5 bases). Trimming cost V 3 bases and J 2 bases, with 17 bases left between them. From germline, CDR1 is MNHEY and CDR2 SMNVEV (reference sequence). The CDR3 loop spans 16 amino acids. CDR3 protein: CASSFRLTVKAYEQYF. The CDR3 DNA reads as TGTGCCAGCAGTTTCCGATTGACAGTCAAAGCCTACGAGCAGTACTTC.

The V and J genes are TRBV7-3 and TRBJ2-2; TRBD2 aligns across 9 bases. Germline CDR1 SGHTA, CDR2 FQGTGA. J lost 6 bases, V lost 2 bases, and 4 bases had no gene match. This CDR3 contains 15 residues. The CDR3, as DNA: TGTGCCAGCAGCTTATCAGCTAGCGGGGCCGGGGAGCTGTTTTTT. Translation gives CASSLSASGAGELFF. Using reference TRBV7-3 and TRBJ2-2 for the parts outside the CDR3, the full variable domain is GAGVSQTPSNKVTEKGKYVELRCDPISGHTALYWYRQSLGQGPEFLIYFQGTGAADDSGLPNDRFFAVRPEGSVSTLKIQRTERGDSAVYLCASSLSASGAGELFFGEGSRLTVL.

The chain joins TRBV21-1 to TRBJ2-5; the D call TRBD2 from the table was never checked on the DNA. TRBV21-1 is assigned pseudogene status. The length of the CDR3 is 16 residues. The CDR3 region has the DNA TGTGCCAGCAGCAAAGTCCCTAGCGACCCCTCGGAGACCCAGTACTTC. This encodes CASSKVPSDPSETQYF.

The V and J genes are TRBV10-3 and TRBJ2-5; 10 bases are shared with TRBD2. V dropped 6 bases and J dropped 1; count of bases not matched to a gene: 2. The CDR3 contains 14 residues. In germline, CDR1 is ENHRY, CDR2 SYGVKD. The CDR3 reads CAIRGTSAQETQYF. As DNA, the CDR3 is TGTGCCATCAGAGGGACTAGCGCCCAAGAGACCCAGTACTTC.

The chain links TRBV29-1 to TRBJ2-1; D is undetermined. Trimming removed 2 bases from V and 2 bases from J, with 13 bases in between. Germline V gene lookup returns CDR1 SQVTM and CDR2 ANQGSEA. The CDR3 is made up of 15 amino acids. CDR3 nucleotides: TGCAGCGTTGAAACGGTTAGTGGTGCCTACAATGAGCAGTTCTTC. Amino acid sequence: CSVETVSGAYNEQFF.

The chain uses TRBV10-3 and TRBJ2-7; the D gene is possibly TRBD2 (6 bases). Germline V CDR1 and CDR2: ENHRY, SYGVKD. V was pared by 10 bases and J by 6 bases, with 16 bases between. The length of the CDR3 is 12 residues. The CDR3 here is CANKDSGREQYF. The CDR3 bases are TGTGCCAACAAAGACAGCGGGCGCGAGCAGTACTTC.

J is TRBJ2-7 and V is TRBV10-1; D is unclear. Trimming left V 0 bases short and J 6 bases short, with 12 bases between. CDR3 size: 14 residues. Germline CDR1 and CDR2: WNHNN and SYGVQD (reference sequence). The CDR3 spells CASSESTGSPEQYF. The CDR3 bases are TGCGCCAGCAGTGAGTCCACCGGGTCCCCCGAGCAGTACTTC.

The rearrangement links TRBV10-3 to TRBJ2-7; D unclear. CDR1 ENHRY and CDR2 SYGVKD come from the germline V gene. With 8 bases removed from V and 0 bases from J, the gap between germline ends came to 14 bases. The CDR3 consists of 14 residues. The DNA for the CDR3 is TGTGCCATCCCTGGGCAGGCGAGCTCCTACGAGCAGTACTTC. Translating gives CAIPGQASSYEQYF.

In regard to this clone: This CDR3 is also generated by other DNA sequences in the sample. The chain combines TRBV7-9 with TRBJ2-7; 10 nucleotides align to TRBD1. V was pared by 1 base and J by 4 bases, with 1 base of the junction left unmatched. The CDR3 contains 14 residues. Germline V gene sequence: CDR1 SEHNR, CDR2 FQNEAQ (reference sequence). The CDR3, as DNA: TGTGCCAGCAGCTTAGGACAGGGGGCTTACGAGCAGTACTTC. Translating it yields CASSLGQGAYEQYF.

The DNA of the CDR3 is TGTGCCAGCGACATGGGGACAGCCGCGTCTGGAAACACCATATATTTT. Translation: CASDMGTAASGNTIYF. The chain links TRBV28 to TRBJ1-3, with 7 bases aligning to TRBD1. CDR3 length: 16 amino acids. With 8 bases clipped from V and 1 base from J, the junction kept 11 bases outside the gene matches. Germline CDR1 reads MDHEN; CDR2 reads SYDVKM.

This sequence joins TRBV28 and TRBJ2-7; D is ambiguous. The CDR3 runs 13 residues. The germline V gene has CDR1 MDHEN and CDR2 SYDVKM. Trimming took 4 bases from V and 4 from J, leaving 11 bases between them. Written as DNA, the CDR3 is TGTGCCAGCAGTTCCCCGGTCGTTTACGAGCAGTACTTC. It codes for CASSSPVVYEQYF. Complete variable domain (other parts from reference TRBV28 and TRBJ2-7): DVKVTQSSRYLVKRTGEKVFLECVQDMDHENMFWYRQDPGLGLRLIYFSYDVKMKEKGDIPEGYSVSREKKERFSLILESASTNQTSMYLCASSSPVVYEQYFGPGTRLTVT.

The CDR3 DNA reads as TGTGCCAGCAGCCCCATCGACAGGATGAGCTATGGCTACACCTTC. It specifies CASSPIDRMSYGYTF. The V call is TRBV7-9, the J call TRBJ1-2; maybe TRBD1 (6 bases). CDR1 is SEHNR and CDR2 is FQNEAQ in the germline V gene (reference sequence). Deletions cut 5 bases from V and 4 bases from J, with 17 bases between. The CDR3 has 15 amino acids.

The rearrangement uses TRBV20-1 and TRBJ2-7; D not resolved. The CDR3 consists of 11 residues. The V and J ends lost 7 bases and 3 bases respectively, with 10 bases between them. The germline V gene encodes CDR1 DFQATT and CDR2 SNEGSKA (reference sequence). The CDR3 DNA sequence: TGCAGTGTTATGTACGTCTACGAGCAGTACTTC. It is translated as CSVMYVYEQYF.

This clone appeared a single time. V usage is TRBV6-2 or TRBV6-3 and J usage is TRBJ2-3, with D unresolved. CDR1 and CDR2 (germline): MNHEY, SVGEGT. This CDR3 comprises 14 residues. Trimming took off 6 bases at V and 2 bases at J, with 12 bases between the two ends. This chain's CDR3 is CASSPTTNTDTQYF. The CDR3 coding sequence is TGTGCCAGCAGCCCCACGACCAACACAGATACGCAGTATTTT.

The chain combines TRBV5-1 with TRBJ2-1, with D possibly TRBD1 on 6 matching bases. Germline V gives CDR1 SGHRS, CDR2 YFSETQ. The V end lost 1 base, the J end lost 4 bases, and 12 bases lay between the germline ends. The CDR3 is 15 residues long. The CDR3 loop reads CASSLTGILYNEQFF. CDR3 in DNA: TGCGCCAGCAGCTTGACAGGGATTCTATACAATGAGCAGTTCTTC.

The chain has TRBV19 and TRBJ2-3, with 9 positions matching TRBD2. CDR1 and CDR2 from the germline V gene are LNHDA and SQIVND (reference sequence). The CDR3 has 15 residues. V was clipped by 4 bases and J by 6 bases; unmatched bases: 8. CDR3 sequence reads: CASSTSSGRSDTQYF. CDR3 DNA: TGTGCCAGTAGTACTAGTAGCGGGAGATCGGATACGCAGTATTTT.

This chain links TRBV28 with TRBJ1-1; 8 bases match TRBD1. The CDR3 is 15 amino acids. V lost 4 bases, J lost 4 bases, and 8 bases stayed unmatched. Per germline, CDR1 MDHEN and CDR2 SYDVKM. The CDR3 loop is CASSYLTGAGTEAFF. The CDR3 DNA sequence: TGTGCCAGCAGTTACTTGACAGGGGCTGGCACTGAAGCTTTCTTT.

The V and J genes are TRBV27 and TRBJ1-1; D not resolved. Looked up from germline, CDR1 is MNHEY and CDR2 is SMNVEV (reference sequence). The CDR3 spans 14 residues. Trimming pared 5 bases from V and 4 bases from J, leaving 14 bases between. CDR3 sequence (DNA): TGTGCCAGCAGTCGTATTGGGTTCGGCACTGAAGCTTTCTTT. This gives the protein CASSRIGFGTEAFF.

V and J are TRBV27 and TRBJ1-5, with D hard to call. Germline lookup yields CDR1 MNHEY and CDR2 SMNVEV (reference sequence). V dropped 0 bases and J dropped 3 bases, with 9 bases sitting between them. The CDR3 is 15 residues long. CDR3 sequence (DNA): TGTGCCAGCAGTTTATCGCGGCAGACCAATCAGCCCCAGCATTTT. The encoded protein is CASSLSRQTNQPQHF.

The rearrangement uses TRBV2 and TRBJ1-5, with TRBD1 as a possible D gene (6 bases). Germline lookup yields CDR1 SNHLY and CDR2 FYNNEI. This CDR3 contains 14 residues. Deletions cut 4 bases from V and 4 bases from J, with 11 bases between. CDR3 nucleotide sequence: TGTGCCAGCAGTGTTGAAAGGGGGAATCAGCCCCAGCATTTT. As protein: CASSVERGNQPQHF.